This section outlines one T cell receptor beta chain sequence together with its context. Its specificity is not known. This specimen belongs to a study of T cell repertoires in cytomegalovirus infection. Whole-study context: Public TCR beta signature analysis indicated the presence of both CMV infection and matching HLA type. Broader study findings: HLA-C-restricted CMV-specific TCR beta clonotypes were dominant in the ex vivo response. Totalled public TCR beta family frequency picked out people who carried CMV plus the relevant HLA.

A single record per CDR3 protein comes from TCRdb applying MiXCR to the reads. The sample consists of 200,000 to 300,000 distinct CDR3 sequences, approximately 7% of them appearing once. Germline CDR1 reads KGHSH; CDR2 reads LQKENI. The CDR3 has 14 residues. Trimming removed 2 bases at V and 5 bases at J, with 7 bases between. Sequencing was done on a sample of PBMCs. This TCR came from a human donor in good health (CMV status not recorded). Some clones in this sample may be carry-over from other donors' samples. The rearrangement uses TRBV18 and TRBJ1-6; D unresolved. Written as DNA, the CDR3 is TGTGCCAGCTCACCAGGTCCAGATAATTCACCCCTCCACTTT. As protein: CASSPGPDNSPLHF.